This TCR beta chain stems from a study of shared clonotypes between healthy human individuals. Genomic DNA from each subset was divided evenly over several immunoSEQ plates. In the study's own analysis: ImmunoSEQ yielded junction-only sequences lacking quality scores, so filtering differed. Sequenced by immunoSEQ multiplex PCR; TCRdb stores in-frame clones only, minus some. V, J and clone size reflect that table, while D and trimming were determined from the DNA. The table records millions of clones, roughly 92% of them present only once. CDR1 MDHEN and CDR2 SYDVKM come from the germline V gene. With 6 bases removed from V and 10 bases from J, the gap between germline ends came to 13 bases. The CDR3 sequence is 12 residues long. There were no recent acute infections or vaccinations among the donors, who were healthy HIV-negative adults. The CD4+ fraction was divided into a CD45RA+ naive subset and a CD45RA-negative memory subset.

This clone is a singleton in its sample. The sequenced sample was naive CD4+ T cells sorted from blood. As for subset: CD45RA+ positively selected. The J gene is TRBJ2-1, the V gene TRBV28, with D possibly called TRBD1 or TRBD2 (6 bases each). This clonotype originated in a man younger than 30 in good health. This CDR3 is CASSRGGPEQFF. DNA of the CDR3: TGTGCCAGCAGCCGTGGGGGGCCCGAGCAGTTCTTC.